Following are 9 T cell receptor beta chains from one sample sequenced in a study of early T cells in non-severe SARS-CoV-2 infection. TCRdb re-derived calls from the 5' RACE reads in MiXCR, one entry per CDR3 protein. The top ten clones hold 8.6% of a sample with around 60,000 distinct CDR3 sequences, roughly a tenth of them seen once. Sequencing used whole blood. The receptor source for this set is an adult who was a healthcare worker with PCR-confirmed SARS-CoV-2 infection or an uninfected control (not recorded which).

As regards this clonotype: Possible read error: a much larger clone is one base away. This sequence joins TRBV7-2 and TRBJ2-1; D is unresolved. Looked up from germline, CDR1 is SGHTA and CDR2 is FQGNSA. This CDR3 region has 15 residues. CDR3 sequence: CASSRTGNTYNDQFF. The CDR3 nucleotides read TGTGCCAGCAGCCGTACGGGTAATACCTACAATGATCAGTTCTTC.

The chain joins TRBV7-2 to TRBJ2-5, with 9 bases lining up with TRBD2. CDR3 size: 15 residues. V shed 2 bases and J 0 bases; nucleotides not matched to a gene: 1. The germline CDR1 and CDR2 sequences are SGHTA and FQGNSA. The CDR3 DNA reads TGTGCCAGCAGCTTAACTAGCGGGTACCAAGAGACCCAGTACTTC. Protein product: CASSLTSGYQETQYF.

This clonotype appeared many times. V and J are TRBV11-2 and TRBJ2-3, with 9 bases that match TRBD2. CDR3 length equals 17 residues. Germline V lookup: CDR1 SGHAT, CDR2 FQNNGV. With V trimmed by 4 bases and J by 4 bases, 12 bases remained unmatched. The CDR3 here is CASSSEGGRALADTQYF. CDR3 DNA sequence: TGTGCCAGCAGCTCCGAGGGCGGGAGGGCTTTGGCAGATACGCAGTATTTT.

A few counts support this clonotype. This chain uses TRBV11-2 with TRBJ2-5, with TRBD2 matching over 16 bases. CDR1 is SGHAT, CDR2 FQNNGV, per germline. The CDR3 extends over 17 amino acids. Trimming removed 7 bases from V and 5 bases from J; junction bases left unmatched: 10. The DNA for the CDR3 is TGTGCCAGCACCACCGGGACTAGCGGGAGGGCGGAGGAGACCCAGTACTTC. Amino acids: CASTTGTSGRAEETQYF.

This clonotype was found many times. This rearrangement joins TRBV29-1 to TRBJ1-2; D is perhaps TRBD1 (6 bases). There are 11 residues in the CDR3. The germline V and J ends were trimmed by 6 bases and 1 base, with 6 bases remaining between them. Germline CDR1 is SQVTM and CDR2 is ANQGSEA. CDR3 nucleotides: TGCAGCGTGGACAGTAACTATGGCTACACCTTC. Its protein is CSVDSNYGYTF.

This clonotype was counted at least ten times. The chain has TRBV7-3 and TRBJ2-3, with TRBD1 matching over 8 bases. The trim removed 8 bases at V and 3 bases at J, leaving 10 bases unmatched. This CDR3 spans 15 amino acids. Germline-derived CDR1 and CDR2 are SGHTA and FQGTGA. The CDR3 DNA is TGTGCCAGCGGATCGGGACAGGTTGGAACAGATACGCAGTATTTT. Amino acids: CASGSGQVGTDTQYF. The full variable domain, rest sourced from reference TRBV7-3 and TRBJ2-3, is GAGVSQTPSNKVTEKGKYVELRCDPISGHTALYWYRQSLGQGPEFLIYFQGTGAADDSGLPNDRFFAVRPEGSVSTLKIQRTERGDSAVYLCASGSGQVGTDTQYFGPGTRLTVL.

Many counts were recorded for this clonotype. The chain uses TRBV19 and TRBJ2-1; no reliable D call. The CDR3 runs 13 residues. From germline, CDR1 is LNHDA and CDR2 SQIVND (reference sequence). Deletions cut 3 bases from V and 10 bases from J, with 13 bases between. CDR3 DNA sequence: TGTGCCAGTAGTATGATAGCTTCCCTGGAGCAGTTCTTC. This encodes CASSMIASLEQFF.

The CDR3, as DNA: TGTGCCAGCAGCTTATCACCGACTTCTAACGATGAGCAGTTCTTC. This encodes CASSLSPTSNDEQFF. V and J are TRBV7-2 and TRBJ2-1; D is uncertain. The V and J ends lost 2 bases and 8 bases respectively, with 16 bases between them. This CDR3 is built from 15 residues. Germline-derived CDR1 and CDR2 are SGHTA and FQGNSA. Filled out from reference TRBV7-2 and TRBJ2-1, the complete variable domain reads GAGVSQSPSNKVTEKGKDVELRCDPISGHTALYWYRQSLGQGLEFLIYFQGNSAPDKSGLPSDRFSAERTGGSVSTLTIQRTQQEDSAVYLCASSLSPTSNDEQFFGPGTRLTVL.

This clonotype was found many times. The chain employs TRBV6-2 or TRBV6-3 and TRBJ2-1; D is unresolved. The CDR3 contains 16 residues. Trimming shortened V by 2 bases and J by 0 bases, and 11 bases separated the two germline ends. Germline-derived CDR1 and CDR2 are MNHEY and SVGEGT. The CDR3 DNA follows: TGTGCCAGCAGTTACCCCGACGGGTACTCCTACAATGAGCAGTTCTTC. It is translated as CASSYPDGYSYNEQFF.